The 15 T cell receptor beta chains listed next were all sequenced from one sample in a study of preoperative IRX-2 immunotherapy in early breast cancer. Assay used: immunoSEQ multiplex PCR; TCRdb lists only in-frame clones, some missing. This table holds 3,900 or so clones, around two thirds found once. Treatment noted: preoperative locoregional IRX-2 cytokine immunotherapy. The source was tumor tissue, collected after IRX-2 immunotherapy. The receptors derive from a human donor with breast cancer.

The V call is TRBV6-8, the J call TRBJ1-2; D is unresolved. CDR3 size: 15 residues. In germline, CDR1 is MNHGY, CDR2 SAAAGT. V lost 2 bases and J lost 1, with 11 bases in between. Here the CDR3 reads CASSYKPLLNYGYTF. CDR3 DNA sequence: TGTGCCAGCAGTTACAAGCCACTTCTTAACTATGGCTACACCTTC.

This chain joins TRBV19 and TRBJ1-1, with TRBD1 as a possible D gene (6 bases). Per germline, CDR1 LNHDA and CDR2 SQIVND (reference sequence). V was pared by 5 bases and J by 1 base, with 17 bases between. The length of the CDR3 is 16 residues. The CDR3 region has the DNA TGTGCCAGTAGTCCACAGGGTAGTATCAGGAACACTGAAGCTTTCTTT. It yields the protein CASSPQGSIRNTEAFF.

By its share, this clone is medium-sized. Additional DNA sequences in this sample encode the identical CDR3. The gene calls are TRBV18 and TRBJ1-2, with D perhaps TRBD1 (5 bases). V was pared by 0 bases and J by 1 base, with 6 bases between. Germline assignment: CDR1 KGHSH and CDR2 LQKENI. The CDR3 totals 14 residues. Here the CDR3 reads CASSPPQGNYGYTF. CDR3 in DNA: TGTGCCAGCTCACCACCGCAGGGTAACTATGGCTACACCTTC.

CDR3 in DNA: TGTGCCAGCAGCTCCCCTAGGGGGAGCAATCAGCCCCAGCATTTT. Protein: CASSSPRGSNQPQHF. The V gene is TRBV7-7, the J gene TRBJ1-5; weak D call: TRBD1 (6 bases). The CDR3 runs 15 residues. Trimming stripped 4 bases from V and 1 base from J, with 11 bases between. Germline V CDR1 and CDR2: SSHAT, FNYEAQ (reference sequence).

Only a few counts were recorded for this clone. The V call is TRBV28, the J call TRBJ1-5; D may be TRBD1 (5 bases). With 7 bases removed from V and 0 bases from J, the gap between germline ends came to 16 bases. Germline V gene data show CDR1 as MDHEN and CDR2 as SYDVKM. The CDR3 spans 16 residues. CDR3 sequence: CASTLTRVFSNQPQHF. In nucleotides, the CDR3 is TGTGCCAGCACCCTTACCAGGGTTTTTAGCAATCAGCCCCAGCATTTT. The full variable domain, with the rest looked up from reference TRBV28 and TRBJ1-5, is DVKVTQSSRYLVKRTGEKVFLECVQDMDHENMFWYRQDPGLGLRLIYFSYDVKMKEKGDIPEGYSVSREKKERFSLILESASTNQTSMYLCASTLTRVFSNQPQHFGDGTRLSIL.

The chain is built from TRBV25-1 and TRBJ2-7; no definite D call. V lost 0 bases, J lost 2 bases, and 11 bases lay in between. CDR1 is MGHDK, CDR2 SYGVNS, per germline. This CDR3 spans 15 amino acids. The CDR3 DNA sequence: TGTGCCAGCAGTGAATATGGCGCAGGCACCTACGAGCAGTACTTC. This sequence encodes CASSEYGAGTYEQYF.

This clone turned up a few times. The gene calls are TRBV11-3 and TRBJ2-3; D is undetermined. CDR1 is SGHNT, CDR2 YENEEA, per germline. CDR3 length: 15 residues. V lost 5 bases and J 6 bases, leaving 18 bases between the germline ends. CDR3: CASSETPRARDTQYF. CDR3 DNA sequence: TGTGCCAGCAGCGAAACCCCCCGAGCCCGGGATACGCAGTATTTT.

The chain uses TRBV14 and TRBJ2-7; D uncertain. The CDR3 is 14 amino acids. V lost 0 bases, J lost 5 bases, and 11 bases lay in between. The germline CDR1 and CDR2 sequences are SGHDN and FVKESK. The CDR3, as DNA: TGTGCCAGCAGCCAAGAGGGCTCGATGCACGAGCAGTACTTC. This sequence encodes CASSQEGSMHEQYF.

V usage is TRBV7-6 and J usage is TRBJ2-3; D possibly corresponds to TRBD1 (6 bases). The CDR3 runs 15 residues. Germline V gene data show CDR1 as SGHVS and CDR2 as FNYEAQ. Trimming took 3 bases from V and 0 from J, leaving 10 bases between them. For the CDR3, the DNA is TGTGCCAGCAGCTTGGTACAGGGCAGCACAGATACGCAGTATTTT. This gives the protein CASSLVQGSTDTQYF.

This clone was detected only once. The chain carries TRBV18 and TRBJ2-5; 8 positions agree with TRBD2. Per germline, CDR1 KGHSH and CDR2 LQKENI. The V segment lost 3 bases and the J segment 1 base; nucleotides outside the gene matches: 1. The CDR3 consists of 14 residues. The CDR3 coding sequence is TGTGCCAGCTCACCTAGCGGGGTCCAAGAGACCCAGTACTTC. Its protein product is CASSPSGVQETQYF.

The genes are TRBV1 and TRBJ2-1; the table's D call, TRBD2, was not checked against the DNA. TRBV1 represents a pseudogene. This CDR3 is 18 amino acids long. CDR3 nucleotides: TGCGCCAGCAGCCAAGATTTGCCTAGCGGGAGGGGTAGGGATGAGCAGTTCTTC. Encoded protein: CASSQDLPSGRGRDEQFF.

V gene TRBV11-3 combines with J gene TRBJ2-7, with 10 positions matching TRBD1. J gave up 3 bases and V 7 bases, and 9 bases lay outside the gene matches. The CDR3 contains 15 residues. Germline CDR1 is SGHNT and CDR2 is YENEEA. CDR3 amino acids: CASTFIGTGVYEQYF. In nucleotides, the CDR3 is TGTGCCAGCACCTTCATCGGGACAGGGGTCTACGAGCAGTACTTC.

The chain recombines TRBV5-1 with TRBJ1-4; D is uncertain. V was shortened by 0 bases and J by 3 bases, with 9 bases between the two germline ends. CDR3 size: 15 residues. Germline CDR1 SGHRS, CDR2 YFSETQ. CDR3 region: CASSLAGSSNEKLFF. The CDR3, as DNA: TGCGCCAGCAGCTTGGCGGGATCTTCTAATGAAAAACTGTTTTTT.

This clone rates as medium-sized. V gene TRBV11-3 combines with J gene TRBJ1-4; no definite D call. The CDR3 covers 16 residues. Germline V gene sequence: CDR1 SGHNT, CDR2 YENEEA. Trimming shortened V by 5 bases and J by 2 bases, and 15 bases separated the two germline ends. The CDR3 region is CASSLGEPGTNEKLFF. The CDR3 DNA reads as TGTGCCAGCAGCCTCGGGGAGCCGGGGACTAATGAAAAACTGTTTTTT. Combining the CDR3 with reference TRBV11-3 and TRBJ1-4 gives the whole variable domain EAGVVQSPRYKIIEKKQPVAFWCNPISGHNTLYWYLQNLGQGPELLIRYENEEAVDDSQLPKDRFSAERLKGVDSTLKIQPAELGDSAVYLCASSLGEPGTNEKLFFGSGTQLSVL.

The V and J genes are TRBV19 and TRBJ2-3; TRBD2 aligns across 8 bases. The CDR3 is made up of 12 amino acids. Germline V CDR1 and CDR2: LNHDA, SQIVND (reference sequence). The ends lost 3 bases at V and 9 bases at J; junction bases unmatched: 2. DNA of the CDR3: TGTGCCAGTAGTATGAGCGGGAGCACGCAGTATTTT. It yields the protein CASSMSGSTQYF.